This is a list of T cell receptor beta chains from one sample in a study of T-cell reconstitution after alpha-beta-depleted transplantation in children. TCRdb re-analysed the PCR reads in MiXCR, keeping a single row per CDR3 protein. The sample lists about 540,000 distinct CDR3 sequences; 25% to 30% were seen once. The source material was PBMCs, sampled before TCRalphabeta/CD19-depleted stem cell transplant. The receptors were sampled from a boy younger than two with Wiskott-Aldrich syndrome, due to receive a stem cell transplant. CDR3s include the opening cysteine and the closing phenylalanine or tryptophan. The D gene is left open where the match is weak. Some rows mark clone size as missing; the rest say once, few, many or name a class of expanded clone.

DNA,CDR3,size,length,D,J,V
TGCGCCAGCAGCTTGACAGGGCTACAGCCCCAGCATTTT,CASSLTGLQPQHF,-,13,-,TRBJ1-5,TRBV5-1
TGCAGCGTTGATTGGGGGTCCTACAATGAGCAGTTCTTC,CSVDWGSYNEQFF,few,13,-,TRBJ2-1,TRBV29-1
TGTGCCATCAGTAACGATGACAGGCGTCAAGAGACCCAGTACTTC,CAISNDDRRQETQYF,few,15,-,TRBJ2-5,TRBV10-3
TGTGCCAGCAGCCTCCGGGCTAAGGGGGGCACAGATACGCAGTATTTT,CASSLRAKGGTDTQYF,-,16,-,TRBJ2-3,TRBV7-9
TGTGCCAGCAGTTTAAGGGCAGGGGGCGACTATGGCTACACCTTC,CASSLRAGGDYGYTF,few,15,TRBD1,TRBJ1-2,TRBV12-3/TRBV12-4
TGCAGTGCTAGAGATAGCGGGGGGCTTACGAACTATGGCTACACCTTC,CSARDSGGLTNYGYTF,few,16,-,TRBJ1-2,TRBV20-1
TGCAGTGCTCGCTGGCGGGGCCGACCCTACAATGAGCAGTTCTTC,CSARWRGRPYNEQFF,-,15,-,TRBJ2-1,TRBV20-1
TGCGCCAGCAGCGAGCCACGGGGGGATGAAAAACTGTTTTTT,CASSEPRGDEKLFF,few,14,-,TRBJ1-4,TRBV5-1
TGTGCCAGCAGTCCTTATACCGGGGGTAACTATGGCTACACCTTC,CASSPYTGGNYGYTF,-,15,-,TRBJ1-2,TRBV28
TGCAGTGCTCACAATAGCGGGAGGTCGGGGGAGCAGTACTTC,CSAHNSGRSGEQYF,few,14,TRBD2,TRBJ2-7,TRBV20-1
TGCAGTGCTAGACAAATAGCGGGAGTCTCCTACAATGAGCAGTTCTTC,CSARQIAGVSYNEQFF,-,16,TRBD2,TRBJ2-1,TRBV20-1
TGTGCCAGCAGTTTTAGCGGGAGGGCCAGTAATGAGCAGTTCTTC,CASSFSGRASNEQFF,-,15,TRBD2,TRBJ2-1,TRBV27
TGCGCCAGCAGCCAAGAATTCCCGGGAAAAGAGCAGTTCTTC,CASSQEFPGKEQFF,-,14,-,TRBJ2-1,TRBV4-1
TGTGCCAGCACCCCTTTCCGGGACCCCAGGTCCACCGGGGAGCTGTTTTTT,CASTPFRDPRSTGELFF,few,17,-,TRBJ2-2,TRBV27
TGCGCCAGCAGCTCAACAGCGGGAGCCTACAATGAGCAGTTCTTC,CASSSTAGAYNEQFF,few,15,TRBD2,TRBJ2-1,TRBV5-1
TGTGCCAGCAGCTTGGGCAGGGGGCTCGAGCAGTACTTC,CASSLGRGLEQYF,-,13,TRBD1,TRBJ2-7,TRBV5-4
TGTGCCAGCAGTATAAGGGGCGACGAGCAGTACTTC,CASSIRGDEQYF,few,12,-,TRBJ2-7,TRBV27
TGCGCCACCTCAAAGGTCCTAGCGGCTACCACAGATACGCAGTATTTT,CATSKVLAATTDTQYF,-,16,TRBD2,TRBJ2-3,TRBV5-1
TGTGCCTGGAGTGTAGGGAGCGGGGGTGGGAATCAGCCCCAGCATTTT,CAWSVGSGGGNQPQHF,-,16,-,TRBJ1-5,TRBV30
TGTGCCACCAGCAGAGCCGGGACAGCTATAGCGAACACCGGGGAGCTGTTTTTT,CATSRAGTAIANTGELFF,-,18,TRBD1,TRBJ2-2,TRBV15
TGTGCCAGCAGTCCCCAGGCCCCGGGGCACCCCGGCTGGCAGTACTTC,CASSPQAPGHPGWQYF,few,16,-,TRBJ2-7,TRBV27
TGTGCCAGCAGCAAAGATCGGGACCGCTACAATGAGCAGTTCTTC,CASSKDRDRYNEQFF,-,15,-,TRBJ2-1,TRBV21-1
TGCAGTGCTAGCCCGACTAGCGGGAGGGAAGAGACCCAGTACTTC,CSASPTSGREETQYF,few,15,TRBD2,TRBJ2-5,TRBV20-1
TGCGCCAGCAGCTTGGCCTCACTAGCCTTGAATGAGCAGTTCTTC,CASSLASLALNEQFF,few,15,-,TRBJ2-1,TRBV5-1
TGCAGTGCTAGAGAAGGGGGGGCGTTGAACTATGGCTACACCTTC,CSAREGGALNYGYTF,few,15,-,TRBJ1-2,TRBV20-1
TGCAGTGCTAGGCATAGGGGCAATGAGCAGTTCTTC,CSARHRGNEQFF,few,12,-,TRBJ2-1,TRBV20-1
TGTGCCATCAGTGAAGGGGTGGAACCCCAGCATTTT,CAISEGVEPQHF,-,12,-,TRBJ1-5,TRBV10-3
TGTGCCAGCAGCGACCCCGGGACTAGAGGGGGAAGTGAGCAGTTCTTC,CASSDPGTRGGSEQFF,-,16,TRBD2,TRBJ2-1,TRBV6-2/TRBV6-3
TGTGCCAGCAGTTCAAAAGGACAGAGCTCTGGAAACACCATATATTTT,CASSSKGQSSGNTIYF,few,16,-,TRBJ1-3,TRBV6-5
TGTGCCAGCAGTCCCCCGTGGGGTGGATCTGAGCAGTTCTTC,CASSPPWGGSEQFF,-,14,-,TRBJ2-1,TRBV28
TGTGCCAGCAGCTTATCGAGACAAGGAAATGAGCAGTTCTTC,CASSLSRQGNEQFF,-,14,-,TRBJ2-1,TRBV7-2
TGTGCCAGCAGCCAAGAGTGGTTTAGAGCGGGAGGGCCCTACAATGAGCAGTTCTTC,CASSQEWFRAGGPYNEQFF,-,19,TRBD2,TRBJ2-1,TRBV14
TGCAGCGTTGCTAGAGGGCTTTACGATACGCAGTATTTT,CSVARGLYDTQYF,-,13,-,TRBJ2-3,TRBV29-1
TGCAGTGCTAGGAGCCGGGACAGGGCTTCCTACGAGCAGTACTTC,CSARSRDRASYEQYF,-,15,TRBD1,TRBJ2-7,TRBV20-1
TGTGCCAGCAGCTTAGAACCTATCACCACAGATACGCAGTATTTT,CASSLEPITTDTQYF,few,15,-,TRBJ2-3,TRBV7-9
TGTGCCAGAGGGACCGTCAGACGCCAAGAGACCCAGTACTTC,CARGTVRRQETQYF,-,14,-,TRBJ2-5,TRBV2
TGTGCCAGCGACCCTTCGACAGGGACAGATACGCAGTATTTT,CASDPSTGTDTQYF,few,14,TRBD1,TRBJ2-3,TRBV7-9
TGTGCCAGCAGTTACGGGAGCGGCTACACCTTC,CASSYGSGYTF,-,11,-,TRBJ1-2,TRBV12-3/TRBV12-4
TGTGCCAGCAGTACCAAGGACTCCTACAATGAGCAGTTCTTC,CASSTKDSYNEQFF,-,14,-,TRBJ2-1,TRBV12-3/TRBV12-4
TGTGCCAGCAGTTTATTTGCGAGTTGGCTAGCGGGACTCGAGCAGTACTTC,CASSLFASWLAGLEQYF,few,17,TRBD2,TRBJ2-7,TRBV6-2/TRBV6-3
TGTGCCAGCAGTGAAGGGGGTTGGGACAATCAGCCCCAGCATTTT,CASSEGGWDNQPQHF,-,15,-,TRBJ1-5,TRBV6-1
TGCAGTGCTCCGGGAGTCGGACAATTTGGTGAGCAGTTCTTC,CSAPGVGQFGEQFF,-,14,-,TRBJ2-1,TRBV20-1
TGTGCCAGCAGCTTCCGACTAACCCAGTACCAAGAGACCCAGTACTTC,CASSFRLTQYQETQYF,-,16,-,TRBJ2-5,TRBV7-9
TGTGCCATCAGCAGGGATCAGGGGCAGCCCCAGCATTTT,CAISRDQGQPQHF,-,13,-,TRBJ1-5,TRBV10-3
TGTGCCAGCTCACCCCTCCCGGGACAGGGGAACACTGAAGCTTTCTTT,CASSPLPGQGNTEAFF,few,16,TRBD1,TRBJ1-1,TRBV18
TGTGCCAGCAGCCATGAACTTTTAGCGGGATCCCCCAATGAGCAGTTCTTC,CASSHELLAGSPNEQFF,-,17,TRBD2,TRBJ2-1,TRBV12-3/TRBV12-4